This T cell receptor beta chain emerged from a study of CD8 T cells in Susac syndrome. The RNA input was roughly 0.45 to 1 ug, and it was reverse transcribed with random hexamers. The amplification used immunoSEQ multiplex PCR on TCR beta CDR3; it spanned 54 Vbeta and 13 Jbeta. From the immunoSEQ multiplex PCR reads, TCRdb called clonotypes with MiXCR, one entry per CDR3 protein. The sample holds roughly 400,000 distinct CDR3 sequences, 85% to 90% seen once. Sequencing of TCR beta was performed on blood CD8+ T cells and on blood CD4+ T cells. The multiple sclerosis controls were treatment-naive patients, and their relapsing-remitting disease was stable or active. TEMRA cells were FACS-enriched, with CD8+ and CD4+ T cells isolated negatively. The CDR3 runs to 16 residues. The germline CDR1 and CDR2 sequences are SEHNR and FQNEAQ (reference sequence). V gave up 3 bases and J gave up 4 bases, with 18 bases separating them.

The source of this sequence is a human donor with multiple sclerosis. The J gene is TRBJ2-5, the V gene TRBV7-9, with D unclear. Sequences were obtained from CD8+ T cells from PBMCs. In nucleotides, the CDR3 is TGTGCCAGCAGCTTGATACTCGACAACCTTGGAGAGACCCAGTACTTC. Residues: CASSLILDNLGETQYF.